The rows below give T cell receptor beta chains drawn from one sample of a study of cytotoxic CD8 clonotypes in ibrutinib-treated CLL. Clones were read by immunoSEQ multiplex PCR, and TCRdb kept only the in-frame ones, dropping some. The sample contains 150,000 or so clones, 81% of which appear only once. Sample: PBMCs, taken after 12 months of ibrutinib treatment. Source of these receptors: a human donor with chronic lymphocytic leukemia. Both conserved end residues are part of each CDR3. D genes are given only for firm matches. Size is omitted from some rows. Given values are once, few, many or a class for expanded clones.

>.|TRBV2|.
CASSFFYGYTF
>.|TRBV4-3|TRBD1
CASSQETGQHSNQPQHF
>few|TRBV11-1|.
CASSRERDTQYF
>.|TRBV27|.
CASSSGTSYEQYF
>.|TRBV28|.
CASSFGTLINTGELFF
>.|TRBV7-3|TRBD2
CASSLSGLAGTDTQYF
>.|TRBV7-9|.
CASSPSGSGNTIYF
>.|TRBV18|.
CASSPRGESYEQYF
>.|TRBV4-1|TRBD1
CASSRTGQGVEETQYF
>.|TRBV27|TRBD2
CASSLKSPLADHSSYEQYF
>.|TRBV19|TRBD2
CASRPRRRGPGGDEQFF
>few|TRBV6-4|.
CATRDTYNSPLHF
>.|TRBV6-4|TRBD1
CACSPGTGSYEQYF
>.|TRBV9|.
CASSAQGKRTGANVLTF
>.|TRBV5-4|TRBD2
CASSLVAGGTDTQYF
>few|TRBV5-6|.
CASSLWDLEQYF
>.|TRBV13|.
CASRGNLGGSYEQYF
>.|TRBV19|TRBD1
CASSINPTGGYGYTF
>few|TRBV7-2|.
CASSLDQGRDGYTF
>.|TRBV11-3|.
CASSINLDGDEQYF
>.|TRBV28|TRBD1
CASSLLLDLRQGWTPTYEQYF
>once|TRBV7-2|.
CASSLGSGGFRSSYEQYF
>.|TRBV5-8|.
CASTPPKSGANVLTF
>once|TRBV19|TRBD2
CASSRLSIAGGLLETQYF
>.|TRBV18|TRBD2
CASSPVVRGGTGELFF
>once|TRBV9|.
CANLPGELFF
>.|TRBV6-4|.
CASSGGRVTDTQYF
>.|TRBV6-1|.
CASSESSYNEQFF